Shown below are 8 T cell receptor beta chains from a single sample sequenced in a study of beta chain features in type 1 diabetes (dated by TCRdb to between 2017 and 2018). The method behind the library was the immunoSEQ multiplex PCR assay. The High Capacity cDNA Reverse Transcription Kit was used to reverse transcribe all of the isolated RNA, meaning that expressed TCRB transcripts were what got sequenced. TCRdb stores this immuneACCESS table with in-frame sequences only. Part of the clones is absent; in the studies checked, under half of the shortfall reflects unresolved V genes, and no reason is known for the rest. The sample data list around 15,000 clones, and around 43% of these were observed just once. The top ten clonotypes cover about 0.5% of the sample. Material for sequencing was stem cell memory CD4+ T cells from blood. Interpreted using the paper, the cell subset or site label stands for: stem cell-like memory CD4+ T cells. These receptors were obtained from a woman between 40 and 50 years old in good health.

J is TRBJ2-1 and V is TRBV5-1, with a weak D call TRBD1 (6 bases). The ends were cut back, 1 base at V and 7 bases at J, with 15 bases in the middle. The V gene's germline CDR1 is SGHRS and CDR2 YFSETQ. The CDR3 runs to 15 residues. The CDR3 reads CASSLRSGAPNEQFF. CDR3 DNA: TGCGCCAGCAGCTTGAGGTCAGGGGCACCTAATGAGCAGTTCTTC.

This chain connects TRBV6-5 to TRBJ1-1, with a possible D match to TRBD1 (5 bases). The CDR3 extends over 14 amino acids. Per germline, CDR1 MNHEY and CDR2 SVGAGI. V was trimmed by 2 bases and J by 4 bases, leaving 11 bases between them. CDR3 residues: CASSYRGGGTEAFF. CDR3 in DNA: TGTGCCAGCAGTTACCGCGGGGGAGGCACTGAAGCTTTCTTT.

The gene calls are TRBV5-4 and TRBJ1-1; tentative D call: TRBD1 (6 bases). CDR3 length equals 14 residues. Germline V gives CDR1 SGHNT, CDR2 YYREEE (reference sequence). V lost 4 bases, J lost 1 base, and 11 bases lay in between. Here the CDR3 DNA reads TGTGCCAGCAGCCGTACACAGGGGAACACTGAAGCTTTCTTT. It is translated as CASSRTQGNTEAFF. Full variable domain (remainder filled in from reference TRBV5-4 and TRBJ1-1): ETGVTQSPTHLIKTRGQQVTLRCSSQSGHNTVSWYQQALGQGPQFIFQYYREEENGRGNFPPRFSGLQFPNYSSELNVNALELDDSALYLCASSRTQGNTEAFFGQGTRLTVV.

The CDR3 nucleotides are TGTGCCAGCAGTTATCAGGGACAGGGTTCGCCCCAGCATTTT. Amino acids: CASSYQGQGSPQHF. The gene calls are TRBV6-1 and TRBJ1-5, with 9 bases identical to TRBD1. The V and J ends lost 5 bases and 9 bases, in that order; junction bases with no gene match: 8. CDR3 length: 14 residues. The V gene's germline CDR1 is MNHNS and CDR2 SASEGT.

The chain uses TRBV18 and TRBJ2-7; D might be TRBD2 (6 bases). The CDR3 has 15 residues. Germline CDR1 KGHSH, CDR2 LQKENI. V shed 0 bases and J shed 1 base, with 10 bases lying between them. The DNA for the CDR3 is TGTGCCAGCTCACCACCGAGCGGGTCTTCCTACGAGCAGTACTTC. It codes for CASSPPSGSSYEQYF.

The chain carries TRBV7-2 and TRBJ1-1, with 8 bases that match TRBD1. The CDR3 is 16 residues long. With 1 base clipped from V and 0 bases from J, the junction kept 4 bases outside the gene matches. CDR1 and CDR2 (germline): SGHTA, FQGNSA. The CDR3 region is CASSLEQGGMNTEAFF. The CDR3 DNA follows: TGTGCCAGCAGCTTAGAACAGGGGGGGATGAACACTGAAGCTTTCTTT. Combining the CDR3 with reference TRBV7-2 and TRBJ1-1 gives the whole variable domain GAGVSQSPSNKVTEKGKDVELRCDPISGHTALYWYRQSLGQGLEFLIYFQGNSAPDKSGLPSDRFSAERTGGSVSTLTIQRTQQEDSAVYLCASSLEQGGMNTEAFFGQGTRLTVV.

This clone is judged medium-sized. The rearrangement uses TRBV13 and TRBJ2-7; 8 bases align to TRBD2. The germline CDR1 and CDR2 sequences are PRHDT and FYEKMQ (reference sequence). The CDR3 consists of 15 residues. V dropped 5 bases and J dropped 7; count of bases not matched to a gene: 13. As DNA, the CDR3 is TGTGCCAGCAGCCGAGGGGCGGGGGGCTACAAAGAGCAGTACTTC. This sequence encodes CASSRGAGGYKEQYF.

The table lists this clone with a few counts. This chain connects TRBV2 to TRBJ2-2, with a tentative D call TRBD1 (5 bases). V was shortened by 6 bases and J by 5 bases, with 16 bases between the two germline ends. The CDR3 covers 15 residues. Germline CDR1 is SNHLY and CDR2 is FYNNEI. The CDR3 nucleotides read TGTGCCAGCAGACTACAGGTTGGGGAAACCGGGGAGCTGTTTTTT. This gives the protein CASRLQVGETGELFF.